The following is a TCR beta chain sequence with its context. Its antigen is not known. This sample is drawn from a study of post-analysis software for immune sequencing data. Study as a whole: Recorded subtypes: relapsing-remitting, secondary progressive, progressive-relapsing; some patients unannotated.

General study points: The F measure placed samples prepared in the same batch into strongly shared clusters. A few TRBV segments occurring more often in patients than controls included TRBV5-6, TRBV5-1 and TRBV20-1. There was significantly lower normalized Chao1 diversity in multiple sclerosis patients than in controls.

The germline V gene has CDR1 LGHDT and CDR2 YNNKEL (reference sequence). This CDR3 is 13 amino acids long. Deletions cut 11 bases from V and 0 bases from J, with 14 bases between. Unique molecular identifiers tagged the TCR beta cDNA libraries. With roughly 0.9 to 11 million T cells as the source, some 500,000 cDNA molecules resulted. TCRdb reprocessed the PCR reads with MiXCR, giving one entry per CDR3 protein. The sample has 750,000 to 900,000 distinct CDR3 sequences, roughly 50% seen once; the top ten hold over 4.5%. This TCR was recovered from a girl between 5 and 17 years old with multiple sclerosis. The chain carries TRBV3-1 and TRBJ2-7; either TRBD1 or TRBD2 may supply D (6 bases each). Sample: blood. This CDR3 is CAAGRDISYEQYF. The CDR3 DNA sequence: TGTGCCGCGGGGCGGGACATCTCCTACGAGCAGTACTTC.